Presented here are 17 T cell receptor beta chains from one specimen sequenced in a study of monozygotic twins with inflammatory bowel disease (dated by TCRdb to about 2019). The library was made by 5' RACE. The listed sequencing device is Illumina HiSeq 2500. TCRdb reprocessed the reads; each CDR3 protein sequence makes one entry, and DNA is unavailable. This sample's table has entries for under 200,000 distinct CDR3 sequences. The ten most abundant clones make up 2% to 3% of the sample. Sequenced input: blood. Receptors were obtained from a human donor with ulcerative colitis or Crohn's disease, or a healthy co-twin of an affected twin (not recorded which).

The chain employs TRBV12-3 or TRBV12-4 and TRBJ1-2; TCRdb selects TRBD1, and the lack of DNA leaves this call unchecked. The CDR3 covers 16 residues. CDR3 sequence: CASSPRTVEPNYGYTF.

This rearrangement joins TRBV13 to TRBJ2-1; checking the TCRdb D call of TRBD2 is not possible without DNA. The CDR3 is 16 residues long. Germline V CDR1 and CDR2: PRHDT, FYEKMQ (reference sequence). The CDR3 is CASSSTGTSGRYEQFF.

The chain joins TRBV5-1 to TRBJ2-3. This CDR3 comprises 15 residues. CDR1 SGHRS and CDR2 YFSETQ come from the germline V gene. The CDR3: CASSLDRTFDNTQYF.

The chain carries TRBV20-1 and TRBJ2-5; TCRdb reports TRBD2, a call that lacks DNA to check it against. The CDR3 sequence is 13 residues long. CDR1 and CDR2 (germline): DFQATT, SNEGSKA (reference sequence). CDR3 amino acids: CSARRQDWETQYF.

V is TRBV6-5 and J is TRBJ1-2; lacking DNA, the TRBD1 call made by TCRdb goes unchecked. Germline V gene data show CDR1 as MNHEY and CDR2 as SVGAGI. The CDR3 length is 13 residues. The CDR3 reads CASRPDRLYGYTF.

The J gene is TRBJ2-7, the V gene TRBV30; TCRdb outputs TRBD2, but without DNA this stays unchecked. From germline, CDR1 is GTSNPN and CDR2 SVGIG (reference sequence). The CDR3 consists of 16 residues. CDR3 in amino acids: CAWERGGLRGRYEQYF.

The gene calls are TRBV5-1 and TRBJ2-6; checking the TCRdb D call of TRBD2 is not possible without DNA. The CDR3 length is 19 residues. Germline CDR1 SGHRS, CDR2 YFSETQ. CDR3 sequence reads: CASSLLLRSRLSGANVLTF.

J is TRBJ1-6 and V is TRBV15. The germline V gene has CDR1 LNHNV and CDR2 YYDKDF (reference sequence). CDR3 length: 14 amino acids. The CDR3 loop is CATSRGERSSPLHF.

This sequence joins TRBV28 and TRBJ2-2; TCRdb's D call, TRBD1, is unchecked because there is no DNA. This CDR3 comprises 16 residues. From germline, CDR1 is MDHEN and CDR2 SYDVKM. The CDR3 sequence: CASSLFAQGWSGELFF.

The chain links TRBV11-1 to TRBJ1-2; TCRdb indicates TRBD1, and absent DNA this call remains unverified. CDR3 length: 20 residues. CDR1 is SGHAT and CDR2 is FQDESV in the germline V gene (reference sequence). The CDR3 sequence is CASSLALNTGASFLPDGYTF.

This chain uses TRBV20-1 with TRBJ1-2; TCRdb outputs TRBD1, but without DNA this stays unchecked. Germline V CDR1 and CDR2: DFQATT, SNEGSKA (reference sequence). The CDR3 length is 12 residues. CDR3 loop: CSVSQVEGGYTF.

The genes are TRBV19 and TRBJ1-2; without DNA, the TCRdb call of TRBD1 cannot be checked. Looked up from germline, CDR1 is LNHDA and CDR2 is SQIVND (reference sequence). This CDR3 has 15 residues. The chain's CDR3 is CASSSFSGRDYGYTF.

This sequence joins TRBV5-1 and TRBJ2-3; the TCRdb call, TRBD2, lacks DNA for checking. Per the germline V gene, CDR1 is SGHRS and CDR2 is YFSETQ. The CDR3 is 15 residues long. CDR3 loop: CASSPDEGSTDTQYF.

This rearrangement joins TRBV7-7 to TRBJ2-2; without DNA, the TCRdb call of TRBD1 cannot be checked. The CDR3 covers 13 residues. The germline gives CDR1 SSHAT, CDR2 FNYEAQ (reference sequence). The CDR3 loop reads CASSPPEGGELFF.

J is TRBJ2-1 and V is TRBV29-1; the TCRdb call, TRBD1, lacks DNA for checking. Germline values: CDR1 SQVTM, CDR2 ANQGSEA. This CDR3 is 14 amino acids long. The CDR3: CSVRQGAEYNEQFF.

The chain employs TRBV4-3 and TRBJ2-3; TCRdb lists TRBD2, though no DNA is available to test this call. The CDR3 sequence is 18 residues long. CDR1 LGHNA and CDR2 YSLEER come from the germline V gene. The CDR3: CASSQGILTRSGTDTQYF.

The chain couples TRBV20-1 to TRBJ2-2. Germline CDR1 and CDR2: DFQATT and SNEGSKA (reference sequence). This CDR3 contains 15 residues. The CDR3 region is CSARVAHLTTGELFF.